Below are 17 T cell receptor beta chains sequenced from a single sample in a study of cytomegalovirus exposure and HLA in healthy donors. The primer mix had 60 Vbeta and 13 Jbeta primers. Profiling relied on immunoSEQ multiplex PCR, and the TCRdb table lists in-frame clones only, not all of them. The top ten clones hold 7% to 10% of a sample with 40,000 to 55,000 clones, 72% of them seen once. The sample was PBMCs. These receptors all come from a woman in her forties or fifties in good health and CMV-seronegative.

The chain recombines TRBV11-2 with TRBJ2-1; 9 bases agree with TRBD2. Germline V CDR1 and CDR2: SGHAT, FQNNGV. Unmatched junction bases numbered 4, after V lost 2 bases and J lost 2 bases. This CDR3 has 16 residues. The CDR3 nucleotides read TGTGCCAGCAGCTTAAGACTAGCGGAAGCCTACAATGAGCAGTTCTTC. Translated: CASSLRLAEAYNEQFF. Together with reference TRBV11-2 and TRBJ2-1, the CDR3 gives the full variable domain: EAGVAQSPRYKIIEKRQSVAFWCNPISGHATLYWYQQILGQGPKLLIQFQNNGVVDDSQLPKDRFSAERLKGVDSTLKIQPAKLEDSAVYLCASSLRLAEAYNEQFFGPGTRLTVL.

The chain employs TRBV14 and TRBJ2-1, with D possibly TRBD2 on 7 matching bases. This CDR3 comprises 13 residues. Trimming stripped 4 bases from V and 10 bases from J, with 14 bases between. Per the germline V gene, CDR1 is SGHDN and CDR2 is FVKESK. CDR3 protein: CASSLQGGTEQFF. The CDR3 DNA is TGTGCCAGCAGCCTCCAGGGAGGGACAGAGCAGTTCTTC. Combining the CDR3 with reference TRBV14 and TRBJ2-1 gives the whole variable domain EAGVTQFPSHSVIEKGQTVTLRCDPISGHDNLYWYRRVMGKEIKFLLHFVKESKQDESGMPNNRFLAERTGGTYSTLKVQPAELEDSGVYFCASSLQGGTEQFFGPGTRLTVL.

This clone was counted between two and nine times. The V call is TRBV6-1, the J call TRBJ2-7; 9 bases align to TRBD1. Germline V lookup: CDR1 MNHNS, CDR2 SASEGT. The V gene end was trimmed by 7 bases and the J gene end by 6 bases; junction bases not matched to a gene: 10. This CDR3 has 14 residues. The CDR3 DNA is TGTGCCAGCAATCCCACGACAGGGGGATCCGAGCAGTACTTC. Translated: CASNPTTGGSEQYF.

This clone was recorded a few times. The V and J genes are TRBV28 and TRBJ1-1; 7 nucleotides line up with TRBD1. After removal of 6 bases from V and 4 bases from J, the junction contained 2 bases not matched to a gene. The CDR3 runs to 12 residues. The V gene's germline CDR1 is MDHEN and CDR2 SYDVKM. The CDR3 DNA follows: TGTGCCAGCAGCAACAGGGGCACTGAAGCTTTCTTT. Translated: CASSNRGTEAFF.

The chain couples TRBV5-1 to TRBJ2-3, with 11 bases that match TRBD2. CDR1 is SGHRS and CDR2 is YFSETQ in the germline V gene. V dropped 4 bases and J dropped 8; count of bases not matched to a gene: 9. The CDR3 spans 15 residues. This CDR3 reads CASSMGLADAGTQYF. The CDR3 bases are TGCGCCAGCAGCATGGGACTAGCGGACGCGGGTACGCAGTATTTT.

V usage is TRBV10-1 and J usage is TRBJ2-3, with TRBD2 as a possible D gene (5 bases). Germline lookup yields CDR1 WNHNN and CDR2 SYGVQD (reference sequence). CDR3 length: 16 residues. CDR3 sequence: CAAPRGSLHSTDTQYF. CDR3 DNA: TGCGCGGCCCCCCGGGGATCCCTTCATAGCACAGATACGCAGTATTTT.

CDR3 nucleotide sequence: TGTGCCAGCAGGCGGAAATTGGGCACAGATACGCAGTATTTT. The encoded protein is CASRRKLGTDTQYF. The V and J genes are TRBV6-5 and TRBJ2-3; no clear D. Germline values: CDR1 MNHEY, CDR2 SVGAGI. V was clipped by 6 bases and J by 1 base, with 11 bases between them. The CDR3 loop spans 14 amino acids.

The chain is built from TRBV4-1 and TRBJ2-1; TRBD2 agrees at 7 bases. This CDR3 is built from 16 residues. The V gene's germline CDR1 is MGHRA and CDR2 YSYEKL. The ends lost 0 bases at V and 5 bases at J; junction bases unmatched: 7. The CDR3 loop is CASSQDPAGLHNEQFF. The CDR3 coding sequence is TGCGCCAGCAGCCAAGATCCAGCGGGGTTACACAATGAGCAGTTCTTC.

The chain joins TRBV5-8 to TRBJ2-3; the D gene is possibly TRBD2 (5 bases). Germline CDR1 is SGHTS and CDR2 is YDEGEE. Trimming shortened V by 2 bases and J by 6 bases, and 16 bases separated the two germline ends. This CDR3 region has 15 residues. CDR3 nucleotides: TGTGCCAGCAGCTTTAGAGGGTCGTTTGGGGATACGCAGTATTTT. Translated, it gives CASSFRGSFGDTQYF.

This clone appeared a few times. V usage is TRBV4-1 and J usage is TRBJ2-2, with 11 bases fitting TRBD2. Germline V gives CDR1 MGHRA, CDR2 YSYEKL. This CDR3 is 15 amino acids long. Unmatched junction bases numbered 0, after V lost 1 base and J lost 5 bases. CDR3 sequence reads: CASSQGLAGTGELFF. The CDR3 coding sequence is TGCGCCAGCAGCCAAGGACTAGCGGGAACCGGGGAGCTGTTTTTT.

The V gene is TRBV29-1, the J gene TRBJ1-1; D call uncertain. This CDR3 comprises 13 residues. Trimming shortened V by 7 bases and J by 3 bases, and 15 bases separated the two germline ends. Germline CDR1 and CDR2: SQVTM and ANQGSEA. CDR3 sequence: CSARAGGDTEAFF. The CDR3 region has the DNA TGCAGCGCGCGTGCGGGTGGGGACACTGAAGCTTTCTTT. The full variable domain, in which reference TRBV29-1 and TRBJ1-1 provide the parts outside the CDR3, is SAVISQKPSRDICQRGTSLTIQCQVDSQVTMMFWYRQQPGQSLTLIATANQGSEATYESGFVIDKFPISRPNLTFSTLTVSNMSPEDSSIYLCSARAGGDTEAFFGQGTRLTVV.

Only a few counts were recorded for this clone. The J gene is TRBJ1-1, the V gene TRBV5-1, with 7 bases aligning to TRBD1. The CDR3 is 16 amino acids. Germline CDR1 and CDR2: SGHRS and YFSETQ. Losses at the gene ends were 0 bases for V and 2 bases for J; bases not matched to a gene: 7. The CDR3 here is CASSLETAGGNTEAFF. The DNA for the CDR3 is TGCGCCAGCAGCTTGGAGACGGCAGGGGGTAACACTGAAGCTTTCTTT.

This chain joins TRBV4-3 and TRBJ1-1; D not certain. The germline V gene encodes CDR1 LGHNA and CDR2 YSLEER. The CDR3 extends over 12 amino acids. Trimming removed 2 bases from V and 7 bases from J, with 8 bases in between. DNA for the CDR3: TGCGCCAGCAGCCAAAGAGGTAATGAAGCTTTCTTT. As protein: CASSQRGNEAFF.

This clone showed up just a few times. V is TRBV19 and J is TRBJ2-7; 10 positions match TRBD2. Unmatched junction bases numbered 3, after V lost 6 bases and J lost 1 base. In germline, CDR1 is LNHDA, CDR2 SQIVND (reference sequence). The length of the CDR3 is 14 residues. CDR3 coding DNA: TGTGCCAGTAGGTCTAGCGGGAGTTCCTACGAGCAGTACTTC. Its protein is CASRSSGSSYEQYF. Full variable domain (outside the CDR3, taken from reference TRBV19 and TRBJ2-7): DGGITQSPKYLFRKEGQNVTLSCEQNLNHDAMYWYRQDPGQGLRLIYYSQIVNDFQKGDIAEGYSVSREKKESFPLTVTSAQKNPTAFYLCASRSSGSSYEQYFGPGTRLTVT.

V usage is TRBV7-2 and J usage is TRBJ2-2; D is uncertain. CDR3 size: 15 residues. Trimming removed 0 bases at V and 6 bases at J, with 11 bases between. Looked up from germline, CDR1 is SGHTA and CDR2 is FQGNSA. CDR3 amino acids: CASSLAPGEAGELFF. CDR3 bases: TGTGCCAGCAGCTTAGCTCCCGGAGAGGCCGGGGAGCTGTTTTTT.

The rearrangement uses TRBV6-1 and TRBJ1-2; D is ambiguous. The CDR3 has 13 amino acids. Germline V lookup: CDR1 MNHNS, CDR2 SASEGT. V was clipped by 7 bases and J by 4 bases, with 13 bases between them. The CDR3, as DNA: TGTGCCAGCATAAATGACAAGGCCTATGGCTACACCTTC. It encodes CASINDKAYGYTF.

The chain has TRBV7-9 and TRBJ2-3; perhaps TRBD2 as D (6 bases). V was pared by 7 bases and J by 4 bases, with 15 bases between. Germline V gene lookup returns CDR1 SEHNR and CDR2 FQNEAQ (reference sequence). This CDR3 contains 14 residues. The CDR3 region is CASTPVGGSDTQYF. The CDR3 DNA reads TGTGCCAGCACCCCGGTGGGGGGTTCAGATACGCAGTATTTT.